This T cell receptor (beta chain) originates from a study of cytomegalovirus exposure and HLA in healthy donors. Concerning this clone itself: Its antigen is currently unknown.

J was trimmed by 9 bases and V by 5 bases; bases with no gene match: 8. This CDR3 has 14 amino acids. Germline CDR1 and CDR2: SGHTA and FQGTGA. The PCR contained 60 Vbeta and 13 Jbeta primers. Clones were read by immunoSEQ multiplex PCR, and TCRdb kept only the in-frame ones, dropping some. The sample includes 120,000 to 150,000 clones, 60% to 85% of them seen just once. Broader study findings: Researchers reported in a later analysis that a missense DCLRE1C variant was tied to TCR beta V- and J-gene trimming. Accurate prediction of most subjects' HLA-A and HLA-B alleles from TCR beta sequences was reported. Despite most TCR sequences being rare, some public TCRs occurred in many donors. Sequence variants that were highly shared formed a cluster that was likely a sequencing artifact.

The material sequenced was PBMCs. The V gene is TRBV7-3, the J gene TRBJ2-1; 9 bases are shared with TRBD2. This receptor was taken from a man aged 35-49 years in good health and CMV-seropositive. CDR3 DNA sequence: TGTGCCAGCAGCCTAAATAGCGGGAGTGGTGAGCAGTTCTTC. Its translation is CASSLNSGSGEQFF.